This entry concerns a single T cell receptor beta chain. This CDR3 spans 14 amino acids. Germline V gives CDR1 DFQATT, CDR2 SNEGSKA (reference sequence). This record belongs to a study of T cells expressing NK-cell markers. TCRdb processed the 5' RACE reads again and assigns one entry to each CDR3 protein, with no DNA. Reported are 350,000 to 500,000 distinct CDR3 sequences; the ten largest clones contain 7.3%. This receptor was taken from a woman between 18 and 75 years old in good health. The sequencing input was blood T cells: a sorted CD56 or NKG2C T cell subset, CD4+ or CD8+ T cells, or bulk PBMC T cells (not recorded which). The gene calls are TRBV20-1 and TRBJ2-1; TCRdb reports TRBD2, a call that lacks DNA to check it against. The CDR3 region is CSATLAGAVVEQFF.